These T cell receptor beta chains were read from a single sample in a study of blood T cell repertoires in COVID-19. Profiled with immunoSEQ multiplex PCR; TCRdb holds only in-frame clones, not every one. The sample has approximately 250,000 clones; 84% are singletons. The sequencing input was peripheral blood. The source of these receptors is a human donor in a cohort sampled during active COVID-19. CDR3s include the opening cysteine and the closing phenylalanine or tryptophan. Fields, in order: D gene, clone size, V gene, J gene, CDR3 DNA, CDR3 protein. The D gene is left open where the match is weak. Some rows have no size entry. The others give once, few or many, or a class for an expanded clone.

>-|-|TRBV18|TRBJ2-2
TGTGCCAGCTCACCTTGGGGCAGGGTGGAGGAGCTGTTTTTT
CASSPWGRVEELFF
>TRBD2|once|TRBV7-8|TRBJ2-1
TGTGCCAGCAGGTTGCGGGAGGGCTCCTACAATGAGCAGTTCTTC
CASRLREGSYNEQFF
>TRBD1|-|TRBV5-4|TRBJ2-5
TGTGCCAGCAGCCTGGACAGGGGAGAGACCCAGTACTTC
CASSLDRGETQYF
>TRBD1|-|TRBV3-1/TRBV3-2|TRBJ1-1
TGTGCCAGCAGCCCGTCACAGGGGTACGAAGCTTTCTTT
CASSPSQGYEAFF
>-|-|TRBV19|TRBJ1-5
TGTGCCAGTAGTAGTAGGGAGAATCAGCCCCAGCATTTT
CASSSRENQPQHF
>TRBD1|-|TRBV5-6|TRBJ1-6
TGTGCCAGCAGCGAGGGACAGGCTGGCTCCTATAATTCACCCCTCCACTTT
CASSEGQAGSYNSPLHF
>TRBD1|many|TRBV6-1|TRBJ2-7
TGTGCCAGCAGTGAGTCCGGGACAGGGGGCTACGAGCAGTACTTC
CASSESGTGGYEQYF
>-|-|TRBV6-5|TRBJ2-3
TGTGCCAGCAGTTTCTTTTCAAGAGCAGATACGCAGTATTTT
CASSFFSRADTQYF
>TRBD1|-|TRBV7-9|TRBJ1-4
TGTGCCAGCAGCTTAGGCACAGGGGTTAATGAAAAACTGTTTTTT
CASSLGTGVNEKLFF
>TRBD2|-|TRBV6-2/TRBV6-3|TRBJ2-3
TGTGCCAGCAGTCGCGCTAGCGGGGGATCAGATACGCAGTATTTT
CASSRASGGSDTQYF
>TRBD2|-|TRBV12-5|TRBJ2-1
TGTGCTAGTGGTCCGCCTAGCGGGAGGGCCGCTGAGCAGTTCTTC
CASGPPSGRAAEQFF
>TRBD2|-|TRBV4-1|TRBJ2-1
TGCGCCAGCAGCCATGGGAGGGGCAATGAGCAGTTCTTC
CASSHGRGNEQFF
>-|-|TRBV4-3|TRBJ2-1
TGCGCCAGCAGCCAAGAAACAGGGAATGAGCAGTTCTTC
CASSQETGNEQFF
>-|once|TRBV6-2/TRBV6-3|TRBJ2-1
TGTGCCAGCAGTTTGGGGTATCGGGGGATTAGGAATGAGCAGTTCTTC
CASSLGYRGIRNEQFF
>-|few|TRBV6-5|TRBJ1-1
TGTGCCAGCAGCCTATCACAGACAATGAACACTGAAGCTTTCTTT
CASSLSQTMNTEAFF
>-|once|TRBV2|TRBJ1-2
TGTGCCAGCAGTGAATCGGTGGTCCGGCGGGGCCTGCTCTATGGCTACACCTTC
CASSESVVRRGLLYGYTF
>-|-|TRBV21-1|TRBJ2-7
TGTGCCAGCAGCCTCCGCACAGGGCCCTACGAGCAGTACTTC
CASSLRTGPYEQYF
>TRBD1|-|TRBV29-1|TRBJ2-7
TGCAGCGCCCAGGGGGTAAGCTCCTACGAGCAGTACTTC
CSAQGVSSYEQYF
>TRBD2|-|TRBV5-4|TRBJ2-7
TGTGCCAGCAGCTTGGGTGGGAGGGCCTACGAGCAGTACTTC
CASSLGGRAYEQYF
>-|-|TRBV6-5|TRBJ2-2
TGTGCCAGCAGTTTAGGAGGGATTAAGGTCGGGGAGCTGTTTTTT
CASSLGGIKVGELFF
>-|-|TRBV19|TRBJ2-7
TGTGCCAGTAGTATAGCTCAGGGCTACGAGCAGTACTTC
CASSIAQGYEQYF
>-|-|TRBV6-2/TRBV6-3|TRBJ2-7
TGTGCCAGCAGTTACTCGGGCAGGGGCCACGAGCAGTACTTC
CASSYSGRGHEQYF
>-|once|TRBV7-2|TRBJ1-1
TGTGCCAGCAGTCCGGCCCGACGGGTTAACACTGAAGCTTTCTTT
CASSPARRVNTEAFF
>-|-|TRBV5-1|TRBJ2-1
TGCGCCAGCAGCTTGGGGACTGTAAGCTCCTACAATGAGCAGTTCTTC
CASSLGTVSSYNEQFF
>-|-|TRBV4-1|TRBJ2-7
TGCGCCAGCAGCCGCGTCCAGACTAGTAGCTACGAGCAGTACTTC
CASSRVQTSSYEQYF
>-|-|TRBV28|TRBJ1-2
TGTGCCAGCAGTCCGAACAGAGCTAACTATGGCTACACCTTC
CASSPNRANYGYTF
>-|-|TRBV10-3|TRBJ1-6
TGTGCCATCAGCCCGGCCCCCCCTGGCCAGGGCGGTTATTCACCCCTCCACTTT
CAISPAPPGQGGYSPLHF